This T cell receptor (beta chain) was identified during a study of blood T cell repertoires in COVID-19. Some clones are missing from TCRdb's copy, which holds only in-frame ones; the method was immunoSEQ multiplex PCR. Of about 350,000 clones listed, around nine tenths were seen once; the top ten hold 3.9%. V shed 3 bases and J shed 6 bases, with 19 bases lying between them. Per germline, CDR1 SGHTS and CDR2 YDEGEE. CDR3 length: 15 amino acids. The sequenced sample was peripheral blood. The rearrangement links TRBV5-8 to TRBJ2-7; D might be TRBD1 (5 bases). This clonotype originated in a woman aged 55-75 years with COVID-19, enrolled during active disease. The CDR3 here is CASSSDTFGLREQYF. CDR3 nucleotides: TGTGCCAGCAGCTCGGACACCTTCGGCCTGCGCGAGCAGTACTTC.